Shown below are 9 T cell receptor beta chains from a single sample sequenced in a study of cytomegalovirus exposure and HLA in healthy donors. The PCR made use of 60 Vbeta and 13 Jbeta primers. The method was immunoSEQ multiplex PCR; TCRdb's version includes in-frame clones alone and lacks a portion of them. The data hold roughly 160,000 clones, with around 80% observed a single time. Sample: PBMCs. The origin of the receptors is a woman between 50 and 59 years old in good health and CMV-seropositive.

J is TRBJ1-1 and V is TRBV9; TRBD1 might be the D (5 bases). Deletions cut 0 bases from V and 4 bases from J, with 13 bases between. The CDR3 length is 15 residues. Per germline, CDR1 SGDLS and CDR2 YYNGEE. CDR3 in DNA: TGTGCCAGCAGCGTAGAGTGGGGCCACGGCACTGAAGCTTTCTTT. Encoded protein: CASSVEWGHGTEAFF.

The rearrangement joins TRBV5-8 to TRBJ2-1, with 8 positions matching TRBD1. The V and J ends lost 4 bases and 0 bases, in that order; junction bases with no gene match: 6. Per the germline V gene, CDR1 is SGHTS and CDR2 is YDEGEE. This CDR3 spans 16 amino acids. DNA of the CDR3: TGTGCCAGCAGCACGCCCGGACAGGGCTCCTACAATGAGCAGTTCTTC. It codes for CASSTPGQGSYNEQFF.

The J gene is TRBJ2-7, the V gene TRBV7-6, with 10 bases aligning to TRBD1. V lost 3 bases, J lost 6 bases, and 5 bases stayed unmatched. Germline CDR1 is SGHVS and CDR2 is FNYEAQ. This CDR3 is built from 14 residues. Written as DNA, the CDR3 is TGTGCCAGCAGCTTGGGGACAGGGGATCGCGAGCAGTACTTC. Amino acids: CASSLGTGDREQYF.

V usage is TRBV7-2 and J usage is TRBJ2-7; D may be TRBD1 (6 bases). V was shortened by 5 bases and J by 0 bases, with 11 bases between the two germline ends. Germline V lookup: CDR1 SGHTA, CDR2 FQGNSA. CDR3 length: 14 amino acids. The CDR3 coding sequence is TGTGCCAGCAGCCACGGGACAAGCTCCTACGAGCAGTACTTC. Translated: CASSHGTSSYEQYF.

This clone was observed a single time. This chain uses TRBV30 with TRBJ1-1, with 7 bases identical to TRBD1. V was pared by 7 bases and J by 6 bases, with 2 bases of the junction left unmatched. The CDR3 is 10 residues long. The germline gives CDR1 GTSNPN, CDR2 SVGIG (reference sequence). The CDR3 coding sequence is TGTGCCTACGACAGGGCTGAAGCTTTCTTT. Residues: CAYDRAEAFF.

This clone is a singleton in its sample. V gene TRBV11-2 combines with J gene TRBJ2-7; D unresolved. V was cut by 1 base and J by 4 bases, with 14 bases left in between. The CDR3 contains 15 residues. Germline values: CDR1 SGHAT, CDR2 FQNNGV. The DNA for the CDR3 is TGTGCCAGCAGCTTAGCCGGTAGCTCCCTATACGAGCAGTACTTC. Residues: CASSLAGSSLYEQYF. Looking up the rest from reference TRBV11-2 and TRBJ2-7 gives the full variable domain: EAGVAQSPRYKIIEKRQSVAFWCNPISGHATLYWYQQILGQGPKLLIQFQNNGVVDDSQLPKDRFSAERLKGVDSTLKIQPAKLEDSAVYLCASSLAGSSLYEQYFGPGTRLTVT.

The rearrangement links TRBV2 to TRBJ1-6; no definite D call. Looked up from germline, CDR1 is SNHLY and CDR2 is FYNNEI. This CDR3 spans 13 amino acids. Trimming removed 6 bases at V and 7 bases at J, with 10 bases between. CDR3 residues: CASRGSVNSPLHF. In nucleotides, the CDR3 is TGTGCCAGCAGGGGCTCTGTAAATTCACCCCTCCACTTT.

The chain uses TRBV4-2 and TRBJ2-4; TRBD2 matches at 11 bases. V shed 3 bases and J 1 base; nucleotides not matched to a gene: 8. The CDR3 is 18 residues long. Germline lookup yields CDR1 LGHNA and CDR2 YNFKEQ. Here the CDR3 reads CASSHPETSGEAKNIQYF. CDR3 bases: TGTGCCAGCAGCCACCCGGAGACTAGCGGGGAGGCCAAAAACATTCAGTACTTC.

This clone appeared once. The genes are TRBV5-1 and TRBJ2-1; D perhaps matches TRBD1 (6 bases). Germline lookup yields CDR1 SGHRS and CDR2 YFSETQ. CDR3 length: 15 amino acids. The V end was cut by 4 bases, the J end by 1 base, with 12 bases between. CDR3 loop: CASSPGTPSYNEQFF. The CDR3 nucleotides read TGCGCCAGCAGCCCCGGGACACCATCCTACAATGAGCAGTTCTTC. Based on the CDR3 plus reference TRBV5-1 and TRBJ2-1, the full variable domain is KAGVTQTPRYLIKTRGQQVTLSCSPISGHRSVSWYQQTPGQGLQFLFEYFSETQRNKGNFPGRFSGRQFSNSRSEMNVSTLELGDSALYLCASSPGTPSYNEQFFGPGTRLTVL.